This TCR beta chain is drawn from a study of OX40 agonist ivuxolimab in advanced cancers. Study context: Patients undergoing dose escalation presented with hepatocellular carcinoma, melanoma, renal cell or head and neck cancer. Partial response was recorded in three patients: one hepatocellular carcinoma and two cutaneous melanoma cases.

This clone was detected once. The antigen is not known. The CDR3 spans 13 residues. The germline V and J ends were trimmed by 5 bases and 8 bases, with 15 bases remaining between them. Germline CDR1 is SGHAT and CDR2 is FQDESV (reference sequence). Notes on the study in general: The study found among the lowest clonal expansion in partial responders at 0.1-3.0 mg/kg.

The repertoire was sequenced with immunoSEQ multiplex PCR; TCRdb's copy has only in-frame clones and lacks some. Here the sample spans tens of thousands of clones, roughly 86% being singletons. The source is an adult with an advanced solid tumor such as melanoma, head and neck, liver or kidney cancer. The chain recombines TRBV11-1 with TRBJ1-2; no firm D call. This specimen consisted of CD4+ or CD8+ T cells sorted from blood, obtained in a trial of the OX40 agonist ivuxolimab. CDR3: CASSPETISGYTF. CDR3 nucleotide sequence: TGTGCCAGCAGCCCGGAGACTATCTCCGGCTACACCTTC. The full variable domain, rest sourced from reference TRBV11-1 and TRBJ1-2, is EAEVAQSPRYKITEKSQAVAFWCDPISGHATLYWYRQILGQGPELLVQFQDESVVDDSQLPKDRFSAERLKGVDSTLKIQPAELGDSAMYLCASSPETISGYTFGSGTRLTVV.